The next 21 T cell receptor beta chains were all read from a single sample in a study of OX40 agonist ivuxolimab in advanced cancers. The repertoire was sequenced with immunoSEQ multiplex PCR; TCRdb's copy has only in-frame clones and lacks some. Seen here are tens of thousands of clones, 87% observed once, and the top ten hold 1.3%. Here the sequenced sample was CD4+ or CD8+ T cells sorted from blood, taken in a trial of the OX40 agonist ivuxolimab. The source of these receptors is an adult with an advanced solid tumor such as melanoma, head and neck, liver or kidney cancer.

The gene calls are TRBV21-1 and TRBJ1-3. TRBV21-1 is reported as a pseudogene. The CDR3 is 11 amino acids. CDR3 protein: CASSKGNTIYF. The CDR3 DNA is TGTGCCAGCAGCAAAGGGAACACCATATATTTT.

A single count supports this clone. The rearrangement joins TRBV4-1 to TRBJ1-5; D might be TRBD1 (6 bases). This CDR3 comprises 16 residues. Germline loops: CDR1 MGHRA, CDR2 YSYEKL. V lost 1 base to trimming and J lost 3 bases, with 13 bases between them. The CDR3 region is CASSQGIQGTNQPQHF. The CDR3 region has the DNA TGCGCCAGCAGCCAAGGGATACAGGGTACCAATCAGCCCCAGCATTTT.

CDR3 amino acids: CASRGQGLNTEAFF. The CDR3 coding sequence is TGTGCCAGTAGGGGACAGGGGCTGAACACTGAAGCTTTCTTT. This rearrangement joins TRBV19 to TRBJ1-1, with 10 bases fitting TRBD1. CDR3 length: 14 residues. The germline V gene encodes CDR1 LNHDA and CDR2 SQIVND (reference sequence). Trimming took 6 bases from V and 0 from J; bases not matched to a gene: 1.

This clone was counted once. This sequence joins TRBV6-6 and TRBJ2-5; the match to TRBD1 covers 7 bases. The CDR3 consists of 14 residues. Germline CDR1 MNHNY, CDR2 SVGAGI (reference sequence). V gave up 4 bases and J gave up 6 bases; unmatched junction bases: 8. This CDR3 reads CASSLAQGTKTQYF. DNA of the CDR3: TGTGCCAGCAGTTTAGCACAGGGGACGAAGACCCAGTACTTC.

The CDR3 DNA reads as TGTGCCAGCAGCCCAGCGGGGGAACCCACAGATACGCAGTATTTT. Protein sequence: CASSPAGEPTDTQYF. The V call is TRBV9, the J call TRBJ2-3; 8 bases align to TRBD2. The germline V gene has CDR1 SGDLS and CDR2 YYNGEE. The V gene end was trimmed by 4 bases and the J gene end by 2 bases; junction bases not matched to a gene: 6. The CDR3 is made up of 15 amino acids.

The gene calls are TRBV19 and TRBJ1-2; the D is unclear. This CDR3 is 12 amino acids long. Germline CDR1 LNHDA, CDR2 SQIVND (reference sequence). Trimming took 5 bases from V and 8 from J, leaving 12 bases between them. In DNA, the CDR3 is TGTGCCAGTAGTGCCTTAGCCAGCGGCTACACCTTC. Its translation: CASSALASGYTF.

The sample holds one count of this clone. This chain uses TRBV6-6 with TRBJ2-1; the D is unclear. Germline CDR1 reads MNHNY; CDR2 reads SVGAGI (reference sequence). V shed 4 bases and J shed 6 bases, with 7 bases lying between them. The length of the CDR3 is 12 residues. This CDR3 reads CASSSGGNEQFF. The CDR3 DNA sequence: TGTGCCAGCAGTTCGGGTGGCAATGAGCAGTTCTTC.

The rearrangement links TRBV2 to TRBJ1-5, with TRBD1 identical over 8 bases. J lost 6 bases, V lost 6 bases, and 4 bases had no gene match. Looked up from germline, CDR1 is SNHLY and CDR2 is FYNNEI. CDR3 length: 13 residues. The CDR3, as DNA: TGTGCCAGCAGAGGACAGGGTACTCAGCCCCAGCATTTT. This gives the protein CASRGQGTQPQHF.

This clone was detected only once. The rearrangement joins TRBV6-5 to TRBJ2-6; TRBD2 matches at 8 bases. The CDR3 totals 15 residues. The V segment lost 8 bases and the J segment 2 bases; nucleotides outside the gene matches: 5. Germline V CDR1 and CDR2: MNHEY, SVGAGI. The CDR3 DNA reads TGTGCCAGCGGAACCGGGGGGGCTGGGGCCAACGTCCTGACTTTC. Its translation: CASGTGGAGANVLTF.

This rearrangement joins TRBV6-6 to TRBJ2-5; tentatively, D is TRBD2 (5 bases). The germline gives CDR1 MNHNY, CDR2 SVGAGI (reference sequence). V was shortened by 0 bases and J by 5 bases, with 13 bases between the two germline ends. CDR3 length equals 15 residues. This chain's CDR3 is CASSYSGSVEETQYF. The CDR3 DNA reads TGTGCCAGCAGTTACTCGGGTAGCGTTGAGGAGACCCAGTACTTC.

The rearrangement joins TRBV5-1 to TRBJ1-4; D unresolved. CDR1 is SGHRS and CDR2 is YFSETQ in the germline V gene. The CDR3 contains 15 residues. V was cut by 4 bases and J by 0 bases, with 10 bases left in between. DNA of the CDR3: TGCGCCAGCAGCCCGCGGTTGGCAACTAATGAAAAACTGTTTTTT. Translation: CASSPRLATNEKLFF.

The chain joins TRBV6-5 to TRBJ1-2, with 11 nucleotides matching TRBD1. The CDR3 consists of 13 residues. The germline V gene encodes CDR1 MNHEY and CDR2 SVGAGI. V was clipped by 8 bases and J by 7 bases; unmatched bases: 6. The CDR3 DNA is TGTGCCAGCCGGGACAGGGGGTTTTCTGGCTACACCTTC. Translated: CASRDRGFSGYTF.

The V call is TRBV4-2, the J call TRBJ2-1, with TRBD1 matching 10 bases. Germline assignment: CDR1 LGHNA and CDR2 YNFKEQ. V shed 0 bases, J shed 2 bases, and the junction held 1 base outside the gene matches. The CDR3 is 16 residues long. The CDR3 nucleotides read TGTGCCAGCAGCCAAGAGGGACAGGGGACCTACAATGAGCAGTTCTTC. It translates to CASSQEGQGTYNEQFF.

CDR3 DNA sequence: TGTGCCAGCAGCCCTAGCGGGGTCATAAATGAGCAGTTCTTC. The encoded protein is CASSPSGVINEQFF. This chain connects TRBV7-3 to TRBJ2-1; 9 bases align to TRBD2. Trimming cost V 5 bases and J 7 bases; bases outside gene matches: 6. In germline, CDR1 is SGHTA, CDR2 FQGTGA. The CDR3 has 14 amino acids.

The rearrangement uses TRBV11-2 and TRBJ2-1, with D possibly being TRBD1 (6 bases). V shed 5 bases and J shed 2 bases, with 16 bases lying between them. CDR3 length equals 16 residues. Looked up from germline, CDR1 is SGHAT and CDR2 is FQNNGV. CDR3 residues: CASSTLQGRAYNEQFF. DNA of the CDR3: TGTGCCAGCAGCACCCTACAGGGAAGGGCCTACAATGAGCAGTTCTTC.

The gene calls are TRBV9 and TRBJ1-3; the D gene is possibly TRBD1 (6 bases). V dropped 3 bases and J dropped 4 bases, with 17 bases sitting between them. The CDR3 spans 16 residues. Germline V lookup: CDR1 SGDLS, CDR2 YYNGEE. The CDR3 DNA reads TGTGCCAGCAGCGGGGGGCAGCTTACGTCCGGAAACACCATATATTTT. It specifies CASSGGQLTSGNTIYF.

This chain uses TRBV7-9 with TRBJ2-7; 11 bases agree with TRBD1. CDR1 is SEHNR and CDR2 is FQNEAQ in the germline V gene (reference sequence). This CDR3 contains 12 residues. The V gene end was trimmed by 11 bases and the J gene end by 7 bases; junction bases not matched to a gene: 7. CDR3 loop: CAGQGATWEQYF. The CDR3, as DNA: TGTGCCGGACAGGGGGCTACTTGGGAGCAGTACTTC.

J is TRBJ2-1 and V is TRBV5-6; a weak D match, TRBD1 (6 bases). Per the germline V gene, CDR1 is SGHDT and CDR2 is YYEEEE. The CDR3 consists of 17 residues. The V end lost 1 base, the J end lost 1 base, and 15 bases lay between the germline ends. CDR3 protein: CASSLWWDRGSYNEQFF. The CDR3 DNA follows: TGTGCCAGCAGCTTGTGGTGGGATAGGGGGTCCTACAATGAGCAGTTCTTC.

The rearrangement joins TRBV5-8 to TRBJ2-1, with 7 nucleotides matching TRBD2. The CDR3 runs 14 residues. V dropped 2 bases and J dropped 6; count of bases not matched to a gene: 5. The germline V gene has CDR1 SGHTS and CDR2 YDEGEE. For the CDR3, the DNA is TGTGCCAGCAGCTTAGGACTAGGAGTCAATGAGCAGTTCTTC. Protein sequence: CASSLGLGVNEQFF.

This clone was recorded once. This chain joins TRBV14 and TRBJ1-2, with 7 bases that match TRBD1. The CDR3 runs to 14 residues. V dropped 5 bases and J dropped 4; count of bases not matched to a gene: 7. Germline V lookup: CDR1 SGHDN, CDR2 FVKESK. In nucleotides, the CDR3 is TGTGCCAGCAGCTTCCGGGACAGACCCTATGGCTACACCTTC. Protein sequence: CASSFRDRPYGYTF.

The chain joins TRBV10-2 to TRBJ1-3, with 7 bases lining up with TRBD1. Germline trimming cut 6 bases from V and 0 bases from J; bases unmatched to any gene: 5. CDR3 length: 15 amino acids. CDR1 WSHSY and CDR2 SAAADI come from the germline V gene. The CDR3 region is CASSTGARSGNTIYF. The CDR3 DNA sequence: TGCGCCAGCAGCACAGGGGCTCGCTCTGGAAACACCATATATTTT.